This TCR beta chain derives from a study of OX40 agonist ivuxolimab in advanced cancers. In the study overall: Ivuxolimab doses were 0.01, 0.1, 0.3, 1.5, 3 or 10 mg/kg every 2 weeks.

Per germline, CDR1 SGHKS and CDR2 YYEKEE (reference sequence). Trimming stripped 4 bases from V and 3 bases from J, with 5 bases between. CDR3 length equals 11 residues. By share of the sample, this clone is medium-sized. Measured with immunoSEQ multiplex PCR; TCRdb has only the in-frame clones, and not every one. Of around 19,000 clones listed, 65% to 75% are singletons. Sequencing was performed on CD4+ or CD8+ T cells sorted from blood, taken in a trial of the OX40 agonist ivuxolimab. The V call is TRBV5-5, the J call TRBJ2-7; D remains ambiguous. The receptor's source is an adult with an advanced solid tumor such as melanoma, head and neck, liver or kidney cancer. CDR3: CASSVDYEQYF. CDR3 in DNA: TGTGCCAGCAGCGTGGACTACGAGCAGTACTTC.